Sequencing of this T cell receptor (beta chain) was carried out in a study of T cell changes during pregnancy in multiple sclerosis. Here immunoSEQ multiplex PCR was the method, and the copy in TCRdb shows in-frame clones only, minus some. Of under 95,000 clones in the sample, approximately 95% are singletons; the top ten hold 0.99%. From germline, CDR1 is SGHRS and CDR2 YFSETQ. The CDR3 extends over 14 amino acids. The V end was cut by 2 bases, the J end by 3 bases, with 12 bases between. The specimen comprised peripheral blood, sampled in the second trimester of pregnancy. This clonotype was sampled from a female donor in good health, enrolled as a control in a pregnancy study. V and J are TRBV5-1 and TRBJ2-7, with D tentatively TRBD2 (5 bases). The CDR3 is CASSLITGSYEQYF. The CDR3 DNA is TGCGCCAGCAGCTTAATTACGGGGAGCTACGAGCAGTACTTC.